These 32 T cell receptor beta chains share one sample of origin, sequenced in a study of shared clonotypes between healthy human individuals. Profiling relied on immunoSEQ multiplex PCR, and the TCRdb table lists in-frame clones only, not all of them. The sample has around 500,000 clones; 79% are singletons. The sample consisted of PBMCs. The receptors were sampled from a woman in her 40s in good health. Some clones in this sample may be carry-over from other donors' samples.

The V and J genes are TRBV2 and TRBJ2-7; the D gene is possibly TRBD1 (6 bases). CDR1 is SNHLY and CDR2 is FYNNEI in the germline V gene. V was clipped by 6 bases and J by 3 bases, with 9 bases between them. The CDR3 is made up of 12 amino acids. Here the CDR3 DNA reads TGTGCCAGCAGAGACAGGTACTACGAGCAGTACTTC. It is translated as CASRDRYYEQYF.

About this clone: Distinct nucleotide sequences in the sample also encode this CDR3. V is TRBV20-1 and J is TRBJ2-7, with D unresolved. V lost 3 bases and J lost 4, with 7 bases in between. This CDR3 has 11 residues. CDR1 is DFQATT and CDR2 is SNEGSKA in the germline V gene (reference sequence). For the CDR3, the DNA is TGCAGTGCTAGTTCCGGATACGAGCAGTACTTC. Its translation: CSASSGYEQYF.

Of note for this clone: At one of its ends the junction is not consistent with the germline gene, which may arise from a read error. This chain joins TRBV7-3 and TRBJ2-3; the match to TRBD2 covers 15 bases. Looked up from germline, CDR1 is SGHTA and CDR2 is FQGTGA. The CDR3 extends over 14 amino acids. The CDR3 reads CASSQGLAGGPPLF. Written as DNA, the CDR3 is TGTGCCAGCAGCCAGGGACTAGCGGGAGGCCCTCCCCTTTTT.

This rearrangement joins TRBV28 to TRBJ2-6, with TRBD2 identical over 7 bases. Per germline, CDR1 MDHEN and CDR2 SYDVKM. The CDR3 loop spans 18 amino acids. V dropped 1 base and J dropped 0; count of bases not matched to a gene: 6. CDR3 nucleotides: TGTGCCAGCAGTTTATTGGCGGGAGTCTTCTCTGGGGCCAACGTCCTGACTTTC. This translates into CASSLLAGVFSGANVLTF.

This clone was counted a single time. The V call is TRBV7-9, the J call TRBJ2-5; 9 bases fit TRBD1. This CDR3 has 13 residues. CDR1 and CDR2 (germline): SEHNR, FQNEAQ (reference sequence). Trimming cost V 6 bases and J 5 bases; bases outside gene matches: 4. For the CDR3, the DNA is TGTGCCAGCAGTCGGACAGGGGTCGAGACCCAGTACTTC. This sequence encodes CASSRTGVETQYF.

V is TRBV7-2 and J is TRBJ2-5, with TRBD1 matching over 7 bases. V lost 3 bases, J lost 5 bases, and 9 bases stayed unmatched. The CDR3 is 15 residues long. Germline CDR1 is SGHTA and CDR2 is FQGNSA. In nucleotides, the CDR3 is TGTGCCAGCAGCTTCAACAGGGGTTACGGGGAGACCCAGTACTTC. It is translated as CASSFNRGYGETQYF. The full variable domain, with the rest looked up from reference TRBV7-2 and TRBJ2-5, is GAGVSQSPSNKVTEKGKDVELRCDPISGHTALYWYRQSLGQGLEFLIYFQGNSAPDKSGLPSDRFSAERTGGSVSTLTIQRTQQEDSAVYLCASSFNRGYGETQYFGPGTRLLVL.

The V call is TRBV15, the J call TRBJ1-4, with TRBD1 as a possible D gene (5 bases). V gave up 10 bases and J gave up 6 bases, with 27 bases separating them. The CDR3 is 17 amino acids. Germline V lookup: CDR1 LNHNV, CDR2 YYDKDF (reference sequence). The CDR3: CASSTETAHLKDEKLFF. The CDR3 region has the DNA TGTGCCAGCTCCACGGAGACAGCACATCTTAAGGATGAAAAACTGTTTTTT. Filled out from reference TRBV15 and TRBJ1-4, the complete variable domain reads DAMVIQNPRYQVTQFGKPVTLSCSQTLNHNVMYWYQQKSSQAPKLLFHYYDKDFNNEADTPDNFQSRRPNTSFCFLDIRSPGLGDTAMYLCASSTETAHLKDEKLFFGSGTQLSVL.

The chain is built from TRBV5-6 and TRBJ2-3, with D unresolved. The CDR3 is made up of 12 amino acids. Per the germline V gene, CDR1 is SGHDT and CDR2 is YYEEEE. V lost 1 base to trimming and J lost 4 bases, with 4 bases between them. CDR3 protein: CASSLSADTQYF. CDR3 in DNA: TGTGCCAGCAGCTTGTCTGCAGATACGCAGTATTTT. The full variable domain, in which reference TRBV5-6 and TRBJ2-3 provide the parts outside the CDR3, is DAGVTQSPTHLIKTRGQQVTLRCSPKSGHDTVSWYQQALGQGPQFIFQYYEEEERQRGNFPDRFSGHQFPNYSSELNVNALLLGDSALYLCASSLSADTQYFGPGTRLTVL.

This sequence joins TRBV11-2 and TRBJ2-5; D unresolved. CDR1 is SGHAT, CDR2 FQNNGV, per germline. V was clipped by 5 bases and J by 3 bases, with 4 bases between them. CDR3 size: 11 residues. The CDR3: CASSNKETQYF. DNA of the CDR3: TGTGCCAGCAGCAATAAAGAGACCCAGTACTTC. The full variable domain, in which reference TRBV11-2 and TRBJ2-5 provide the parts outside the CDR3, is EAGVAQSPRYKIIEKRQSVAFWCNPISGHATLYWYQQILGQGPKLLIQFQNNGVVDDSQLPKDRFSAERLKGVDSTLKIQPAKLEDSAVYLCASSNKETQYFGPGTRLLVL.

In this sample, this clone turned up once. The chain employs TRBV5-4 and TRBJ2-7; possibly TRBD2 for D (6 bases). The CDR3 has 14 residues. V lost 4 bases and J 4 bases, leaving 15 bases between the germline ends. Germline CDR1 is SGHNT and CDR2 is YYREEE (reference sequence). The DNA of the CDR3 is TGTGCCAGCAGCGTAGGAGGGTCTAGGTACGAGCAGTACTTC. This codes for CASSVGGSRYEQYF.

The chain is built from TRBV29-1 and TRBJ1-1, with 10 bases identical to TRBD1. The junction had 3 bases not matched to a gene; V was cut back by 1 base and J by 4 bases. This CDR3 is 14 amino acids long. CDR1 is SQVTM and CDR2 is ANQGSEA in the germline V gene. In nucleotides, the CDR3 is TGCAGCGTTGAAGCGACAGGGGGCGGCACTGAAGCTTTCTTT. Its protein product is CSVEATGGGTEAFF.

The chain carries TRBV9 and TRBJ1-1; 7 bases match TRBD1. This CDR3 comprises 18 residues. V shed 0 bases, J shed 0 bases, and the junction held 11 bases outside the gene matches. Germline loops: CDR1 SGDLS, CDR2 YYNGEE. In DNA form, the CDR3 reads TGTGCCAGCAGCGTAGCTACAAGGGGGACAGCCATGAACACTGAAGCTTTCTTT. Amino acids: CASSVATRGTAMNTEAFF.

Concerning this clone itself: A read error is possible here, since a much larger clone lies one base away. As DNA, the CDR3 is TGTGCCAGCAGCTTGGGGCGCGGTTTCGGGGAGCAGTGCTTC. It yields the protein CASSLGRGFGEQCF. V and J are TRBV5-6 and TRBJ2-7, with D perhaps TRBD2 (5 bases). The germline CDR1 and CDR2 sequences are SGHDT and YYEEEE. This CDR3 is built from 14 residues.

This clone was picked up many times. The chain couples TRBV9 to TRBJ2-7, with TRBD2 as a possible D gene (5 bases). The CDR3 consists of 14 residues. Germline-derived CDR1 and CDR2 are SGDLS and YYNGEE. The V and J ends lost 0 bases and 3 bases respectively, with 10 bases between them. This chain's CDR3 is CASSVDQRDYEQYF. The CDR3 region has the DNA TGTGCCAGCAGCGTAGACCAACGGGACTACGAGCAGTACTTC.

The CDR3 bases are TGTGCCAGCAGTGCGGGGGGTTTGGCGCGGACTGAAGCTTTCTTT. Encoded protein: CASSAGGLARTEAFF. The chain combines TRBV2 with TRBJ1-1; TRBD1 is a possible D gene (5 bases). The germline gives CDR1 SNHLY, CDR2 FYNNEI. The V and J ends lost 4 bases and 5 bases respectively, with 17 bases between them. The CDR3 extends over 15 amino acids.

About this clone itself: A much larger clone is a single base away; this may be a read error. The J gene is TRBJ2-7, the V gene TRBV27; TRBD2 matches 8 bases. The CDR3 has 13 residues. In germline, CDR1 is MNHEY, CDR2 SMNVEV (reference sequence). After removal of 5 bases from V and 2 bases from J, the junction contained 2 bases not matched to a gene. The CDR3 loop reads CASSISGAYEQYF. In DNA form, the CDR3 reads TGTGCCAGCAGTATTAGCGGGGCCTACGAGCAGTACTTC.

The CDR3 is CASKKPGLANTGELFF. The CDR3 DNA reads as TGTGCCAGCAAAAAACCGGGACTGGCGAACACCGGGGAGCTGTTTTTT. V is TRBV7-2 and J is TRBJ2-2; TRBD2 might be the D (6 bases). Per the germline V gene, CDR1 is SGHTA and CDR2 is FQGNSA. Trimming pared 7 bases from V and 0 bases from J, leaving 15 bases between. The CDR3 is 16 amino acids.

This clone was found once. This CDR3 reads CSARDPPIEYF. CDR3 sequence (DNA): TGCAGTGCTAGAGATCCTCCCATCGAGTACTTC. The chain carries TRBV20-1 and TRBJ2-7; D unclear. The CDR3 runs 11 residues. V was cut by 0 bases and J by 11 bases, with 11 bases left in between. Germline V gives CDR1 DFQATT, CDR2 SNEGSKA (reference sequence).

J is TRBJ1-2 and V is TRBV9, with 7 bases matching TRBD1. In germline, CDR1 is SGDLS, CDR2 YYNGEE. The CDR3 length is 13 residues. Trimming took 3 bases from V and 5 from J; bases not matched to a gene: 4. The CDR3 spells CASSETGRYGYTF. In DNA, the CDR3 is TGTGCCAGCAGCGAGACAGGGCGGTATGGCTACACCTTC.

This chain connects TRBV5-1 to TRBJ2-5, with 9 bases matching TRBD1. This CDR3 has 16 amino acids. With V trimmed by 0 bases and J by 5 bases, 8 bases remained unmatched. Germline V gene data show CDR1 as SGHRS and CDR2 as YFSETQ. The CDR3 protein is CASSLGATGGGETQYF. CDR3 DNA: TGCGCCAGCAGCTTGGGGGCGACAGGGGGAGGGGAGACCCAGTACTTC.

The rearrangement joins TRBV27 to TRBJ2-7; weak D call: TRBD2 (6 bases). Trimming shortened V by 8 bases and J by 0 bases, and 14 bases separated the two germline ends. The CDR3 extends over 14 amino acids. Germline CDR1 and CDR2: MNHEY and SMNVEV (reference sequence). CDR3 sequence reads: CASRLSSASYEQYF. CDR3 DNA sequence: TGTGCCAGCCGGCTCTCTAGCGCCTCCTACGAGCAGTACTTC.

This chain connects TRBV7-3 to TRBJ2-1; D is tentatively TRBD1 or TRBD2 (6 bases each). The CDR3 has 16 residues. Germline values: CDR1 SGHTA, CDR2 FQGTGA. Trimming stripped 4 bases from V and 0 bases from J, with 13 bases between. The CDR3 sequence is CASSWGATGSYNEQFF. The CDR3 nucleotides are TGTGCCAGCAGCTGGGGGGCCACGGGCTCCTACAATGAGCAGTTCTTC.

The CDR3 DNA is TGCGCCAGCAGTGACGGGACAGGCCCATACGAGCAGTACTTC. Residues: CASSDGTGPYEQYF. V and J are TRBV10-1 and TRBJ2-7; 8 nucleotides align to TRBD1. Germline V lookup: CDR1 WNHNN, CDR2 SYGVQD (reference sequence). V shed 3 bases and J 4 bases; nucleotides not matched to a gene: 5. This CDR3 is 14 amino acids long.

At least ten counts were recorded for this clone. V usage is TRBV29-1 and J usage is TRBJ1-2; the D gene is possibly TRBD1 (5 bases). Germline CDR1 is SQVTM and CDR2 is ANQGSEA. V lost 1 base, J lost 2 bases, and 11 bases lay in between. The CDR3 consists of 14 residues. CDR3 DNA: TGCAGCGTTGAAGGCGTAGGGACGAACTATGGCTACACCTTC. Amino acid sequence: CSVEGVGTNYGYTF.

This chain uses TRBV18 with TRBJ1-1; D remains ambiguous. V lost 0 bases and J lost 0, with 23 bases in between. The CDR3 extends over 20 amino acids. Germline CDR1 is KGHSH and CDR2 is LQKENI. The CDR3 DNA reads TGTGCCAGCTCACCACCACGGGCCGTCGGGAACCATCCCATGAACACTGAAGCTTTCTTT. Protein: CASSPPRAVGNHPMNTEAFF.

The chain couples TRBV2 to TRBJ1-2; D remains unclear. There are 10 residues in the CDR3. Germline CDR1 is SNHLY and CDR2 is FYNNEI. Trimming pared 7 bases from V and 7 bases from J, leaving 7 bases between. The DNA of the CDR3 is TGTGCCAGCAAGATGAGTGGCTACACCTTC. It is translated as CASKMSGYTF.

The chain combines TRBV9 with TRBJ2-3; 8 nucleotides align to TRBD2. The V gene end was trimmed by 3 bases and the J gene end by 0 bases; junction bases not matched to a gene: 15. The CDR3 has 19 residues. Germline values: CDR1 SGDLS, CDR2 YYNGEE. The CDR3 DNA sequence: TGTGCCAGCAGCGCGAGAGTCGGGACTAGTCGGTCAAGCACAGATACGCAGTATTTT. This codes for CASSARVGTSRSSTDTQYF.

The V and J genes are TRBV30 and TRBJ1-4; a possible D gene is TRBD1 (6 bases). CDR1 GTSNPN and CDR2 SVGIG come from the germline V gene (reference sequence). The CDR3 consists of 13 residues. V was trimmed by 4 bases and J by 7 bases, leaving 13 bases between them. The CDR3 spells CAWNTGRVEKLFF. In DNA form, the CDR3 reads TGTGCCTGGAACACAGGGCGTGTTGAAAAACTGTTTTTT.

The table lists this clone with a few counts. V usage is TRBV18 and J usage is TRBJ1-2, with a possible D match to TRBD1 (5 bases). The CDR3 runs to 12 residues. V was clipped by 5 bases and J by 8 bases, with 12 bases between them. Per germline, CDR1 KGHSH and CDR2 LQKENI. The CDR3, as DNA: TGTGCCAGCTCATGGCAGGGTCGCGGCTACACCTTC. It yields the protein CASSWQGRGYTF. Full variable domain (missing parts from reference TRBV18 and TRBJ1-2): NAGVMQNPRHLVRRRGQEARLRCSPMKGHSHVYWYRQLPEEGLKFMVYLQKENIIDESGMPKERFSAEFPKEGPSILRIQQVVRGDSAAYFCASSWQGRGYTFGSGTRLTVV.

This chain connects TRBV4-1 to TRBJ2-3; no clear D. The V gene's germline CDR1 is MGHRA and CDR2 YSYEKL. The V end was cut by 1 base, the J end by 7 bases, with 18 bases between. The CDR3 contains 16 residues. The CDR3 bases are TGCGCCAGCAGCCAAGTGGCAGGAGATACACAGAATACGCAGTATTTT. It is translated as CASSQVAGDTQNTQYF.

The J gene is TRBJ2-1, the V gene TRBV7-2, with D possibly TRBD2 on 6 matching bases. This CDR3 contains 14 residues. The V and J ends lost 5 bases and 6 bases respectively, with 14 bases between them. Germline V gives CDR1 SGHTA, CDR2 FQGNSA. CDR3 bases: TGTGCCAGCAGCAGGGCACTGGGACTCAATGAGCAGTTCTTC. Protein product: CASSRALGLNEQFF. Variable domain in full (rest from reference TRBV7-2 and TRBJ2-1): GAGVSQSPSNKVTEKGKDVELRCDPISGHTALYWYRQSLGQGLEFLIYFQGNSAPDKSGLPSDRFSAERTGGSVSTLTIQRTQQEDSAVYLCASSRALGLNEQFFGPGTRLTVL.

This clone was counted a single time. The chain employs TRBV6-5 and TRBJ1-5; D gene uncertain. V lost 4 bases, J lost 0 bases, and 7 bases lay in between. Germline CDR1 is MNHEY and CDR2 is SVGAGI. The length of the CDR3 is 14 residues. The CDR3 nucleotides read TGTGCCAGCAGTTCGGAATATAGCAATCAGCCCCAGCATTTT. This gives the protein CASSSEYSNQPQHF.